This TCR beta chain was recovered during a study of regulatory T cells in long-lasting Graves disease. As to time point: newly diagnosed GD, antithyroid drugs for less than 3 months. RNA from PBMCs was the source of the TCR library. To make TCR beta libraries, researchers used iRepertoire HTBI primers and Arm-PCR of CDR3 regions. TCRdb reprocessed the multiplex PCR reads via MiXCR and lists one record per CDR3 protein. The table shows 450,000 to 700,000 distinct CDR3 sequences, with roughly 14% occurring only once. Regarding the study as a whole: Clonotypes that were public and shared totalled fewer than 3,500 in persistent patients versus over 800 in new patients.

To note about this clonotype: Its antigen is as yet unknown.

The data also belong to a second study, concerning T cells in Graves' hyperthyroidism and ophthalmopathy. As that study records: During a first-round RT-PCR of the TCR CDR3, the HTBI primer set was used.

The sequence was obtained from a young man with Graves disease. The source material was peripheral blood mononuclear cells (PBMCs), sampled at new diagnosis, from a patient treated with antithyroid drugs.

In nucleotides, the CDR3 is TGCGGCGGACGCTCGGGCAATCAGCCCCAGCATTTT. Its translation: CGGRSGNQPQHF. J is TRBJ1-5 and V is TRBV20-1, with no clear D. CDR1 and CDR2 (germline): DFQATT, SNEGSKA (reference sequence). The CDR3 spans 12 residues.